This TCR beta chain comes out of a study of blood T cell repertoires in COVID-19. The overall study: The samples span acute and convalescent COVID-19 from the United States, Italy and Spain. PBMCs, B-cell-depleted T cells, or T cells were the source of the cDNA or gDNA that made up the material.

Authors' analysis steps: How many nucleated cells were present was estimated from reference gene primer amplification. Profiling relied on immunoSEQ multiplex PCR, and the TCRdb table lists in-frame clones only, not all of them. Clone size and the V and J calls come from that table; the DNA yielded D and trimming. The sample yields approximately 170,000 clones, 82% seen once. V lost 1 base and J lost 4; bases outside the gene matches: 7. The V gene's germline CDR1 is SEHNR and CDR2 FQNEAQ (reference sequence). The length of the CDR3 is 15 residues. The sample consisted of peripheral blood. This TCR was recovered from a woman aged 80 or older with active or convalescent COVID-19. The chain employs TRBV7-9 and TRBJ2-7; 7 bases fit TRBD1. This CDR3 is CASSLVSGGLYEQYF. The CDR3 nucleotides are TGTGCCAGCAGCTTAGTTTCAGGGGGTCTTTACGAGCAGTACTTC.